One and the same sample provided the 23 T cell receptor beta chains below, sequenced in a study of vaccination and CD4 T cells after COVID-19. Treatment reported: roughly 11-day PBMC culture with coronavirus spike peptide pools or control peptides (ViraFEST assay). CD4+ T cells that came from the unexposed donor were collected before the COVID-19 pandemic (2011-2018). Which antigens these TCRs recognize remains unknown. Once obtained from cultured CD4+ T cells, the DNA was sequenced using the Oncomine TCR Beta short-read assay. TCRdb re-called the PCR reads with MiXCR, one entry per CDR3 protein. Of about 5,600 distinct CDR3 sequences in the sample, about 45% were seen once. The sequenced sample consisted of CD4+ T cells from blood, cultured in vitro. The receptors derive from a human donor in good health.

The table lists this clonotype with a few counts. The J gene is TRBJ1-5, the V gene TRBV7-9, with 8 bases lining up with TRBD1. CDR3 size: 17 residues. The V gene end was trimmed by 1 base and the J gene end by 3 bases; junction bases not matched to a gene: 8. Germline assignment: CDR1 SEHNR and CDR2 FQNEAQ (reference sequence). The CDR3 DNA reads TGTGCCAGCAGCTTAGGGACAGGGCCTCTTACCAATCAGCCCCAGCATTTT. Translated: CASSLGTGPLTNQPQHF.

V gene TRBV7-2 combines with J gene TRBJ2-7, with D unresolved. The V end lost 3 bases, the J end lost 3 bases, and 12 bases lay between the germline ends. Germline CDR1 reads SGHTA; CDR2 reads FQGNSA. The CDR3 is made up of 14 amino acids. As DNA, the CDR3 is TGTGCCAGCAGCTTTCTGGGCGGTAACTACGAGCAGTACTTC. Its protein is CASSFLGGNYEQYF.

The V and J genes are TRBV29-1 and TRBJ1-2, with unresolved D. V lost 0 bases to trimming and J lost 6 bases, with 14 bases between them. The germline V gene has CDR1 SQVTM and CDR2 ANQGSEA. The CDR3 has 14 amino acids. The CDR3 spells CSVEDSAGFDGYTF. In DNA, the CDR3 is TGCAGCGTTGAAGATTCCGCGGGGTTCGATGGCTACACCTTC. The full variable domain, rest sourced from reference TRBV29-1 and TRBJ1-2, is SAVISQKPSRDICQRGTSLTIQCQVDSQVTMMFWYRQQPGQSLTLIATANQGSEATYESGFVIDKFPISRPNLTFSTLTVSNMSPEDSSIYLCSVEDSAGFDGYTFGSGTRLTVV.

This clonotype was recorded a few times. This chain joins TRBV20-1 and TRBJ2-3, with D possibly matching TRBD1 (6 bases). Per the germline V gene, CDR1 is DFQATT and CDR2 is SNEGSKA (reference sequence). Trimming pared 1 base from V and 1 base from J, leaving 12 bases between. The CDR3 has 15 residues. The CDR3 DNA reads as TGCAGTGCTAGAGGGGTGGGGGCGGGCACAGATACGCAGTATTTT. It codes for CSARGVGAGTDTQYF.

The J gene is TRBJ2-5, the V gene TRBV6-1, with 8 nucleotides matching TRBD2. V was pared by 7 bases and J by 0 bases, with 10 bases of the junction left unmatched. CDR1 MNHNS and CDR2 SASEGT come from the germline V gene. The CDR3 has 16 amino acids. This chain's CDR3 is CASNEGLVRYQETQYF. DNA for the CDR3: TGTGCCAGCAATGAGGGACTAGTTAGGTACCAAGAGACCCAGTACTTC.

The chain uses TRBV6-1 and TRBJ1-2, with D unresolved. The germline V gene has CDR1 MNHNS and CDR2 SASEGT. The CDR3 length is 15 residues. Trimming shortened V by 6 bases and J by 1 base, and 15 bases separated the two germline ends. This chain's CDR3 is CASRLKDGDNYGYTF. The CDR3 DNA sequence: TGTGCCAGCAGATTAAAAGACGGAGATAACTATGGCTACACCTTC.

This clonotype has a handful of counts. The rearrangement links TRBV7-9 to TRBJ1-6, with D perhaps TRBD1 (6 bases). Trimming took off 3 bases at V and 8 bases at J, with 8 bases between the two ends. The CDR3 is made up of 13 amino acids. Germline V gene sequence: CDR1 SEHNR, CDR2 FQNEAQ (reference sequence). CDR3 loop: CASSFGGDSPLHF. The CDR3 DNA reads as TGTGCCAGCAGCTTCGGGGGCGATTCACCCCTCCACTTT.

This clonotype was observed a few times. V is TRBV20-1 and J is TRBJ1-1, with TRBD1 matching over 10 bases. J lost 8 bases, V lost 4 bases, and 7 bases had no gene match. The germline V gene has CDR1 DFQATT and CDR2 SNEGSKA (reference sequence). CDR3 length equals 13 residues. This chain's CDR3 is CSATVPTGGEAFF. CDR3 DNA sequence: TGCAGTGCTACCGTACCGACAGGGGGCGAAGCTTTCTTT.

The CDR3 sequence is CASSAGQGDSTGYTF. For the CDR3, the DNA is TGTGCCAGCAGCGCCGGACAGGGGGATTCAACGGGCTACACCTTC. The chain is built from TRBV7-3 and TRBJ1-2; TRBD1 matches at 10 bases. Germline CDR1 and CDR2: SGHTA and FQGTGA. Trimming took 5 bases from V and 8 from J; bases not matched to a gene: 11. The CDR3 consists of 15 residues.

This sequence joins TRBV6-2 or TRBV6-3 and TRBJ2-1, with unresolved D. Germline V gene lookup returns CDR1 MNHEY and CDR2 SVGEGT. Trimming took off 5 bases at V and 4 bases at J, with 9 bases between the two ends. The CDR3 is 13 amino acids. CDR3 sequence reads: CASSGDAYNEQFF. CDR3 sequence (DNA): TGTGCCAGCAGTGGAGACGCGTACAATGAGCAGTTCTTC.

The chain links TRBV19 to TRBJ1-5, with 8 bases matching TRBD1. Germline CDR1 is LNHDA and CDR2 is SQIVND (reference sequence). J was trimmed by 8 bases and V by 6 bases; bases with no gene match: 12. The CDR3 is made up of 15 amino acids. The CDR3 DNA follows: TGTGCCAGTAGCCCGAGACAGGGGTTTATGGAGCCCCAGCATTTT. It yields the protein CASSPRQGFMEPQHF.

This clonotype turned up a few times. The junction shows a germline mismatch at one end, possibly a read error. The DNA of the CDR3 is TGCAGTGCTACCCCGAATCTTGGGAGAATCTTT. The encoded protein is CSATPNLGRIF. The V call is TRBV20-1, the J call TRBJ1-1, with D unclear. CDR1 is DFQATT and CDR2 is SNEGSKA in the germline V gene (reference sequence). The CDR3 is 11 amino acids.

The rearrangement joins TRBV6-1 to TRBJ2-3, with 9 bases lining up with TRBD1. The germline V gene has CDR1 MNHNS and CDR2 SASEGT. The junction had 4 bases not matched to a gene; V was cut back by 4 bases and J by 2 bases. The CDR3 contains 15 residues. DNA of the CDR3: TGTGCCAGCAGTGCGGGACAGGGTCTCACAGATACGCAGTATTTT. It specifies CASSAGQGLTDTQYF.

There are a few counts of this clonotype. V gene TRBV19 combines with J gene TRBJ1-6; perhaps TRBD1 as D (5 bases). Germline CDR1 reads LNHDA; CDR2 reads SQIVND (reference sequence). The CDR3 sequence is 14 residues long. Trimming took off 3 bases at V and 7 bases at J, with 10 bases between the two ends. The CDR3, as DNA: TGTGCCAGTAGTATTCAACAGGCCAATTCACCCCTCCACTTT. It translates to CASSIQQANSPLHF.

The sample holds a few counts of this clonotype. The chain has TRBV20-1 and TRBJ2-3; D may be TRBD2 (5 bases). This CDR3 has 14 residues. V was cut by 6 bases and J by 1 base, with 14 bases left in between. Germline CDR1 is DFQATT and CDR2 is SNEGSKA (reference sequence). Here the CDR3 DNA reads TGCAGTGCCACCGACCCGCGGGGCACAGATACGCAGTATTTT. The encoded protein is CSATDPRGTDTQYF.

A single count supports this clonotype. The chain has TRBV6-2 or TRBV6-3 and TRBJ2-3; 8 bases are a match to TRBD1. Germline trimming cut 5 bases from V and 5 bases from J; bases unmatched to any gene: 6. This CDR3 has 14 residues. Germline V CDR1 and CDR2: MNHEY, SVGEGT. The CDR3 loop reads CASSLTGAVDTQYF. CDR3 coding DNA: TGTGCCAGCAGTCTGACAGGGGCGGTAGATACGCAGTATTTT.

V is TRBV2 and J is TRBJ1-3; D unclear. This CDR3 is built from 15 residues. Germline assignment: CDR1 SNHLY and CDR2 FYNNEI. Trimming removed 5 bases from V and 4 bases from J, with 15 bases in between. CDR3 sequence: CASSYTFIKGNTIYF. The CDR3 DNA follows: TGTGCCAGCAGTTACACGTTCATTAAGGGAAACACCATATATTTT.

The V call is TRBV6-1, the J call TRBJ2-3, with D hard to call. Trimming took off 2 bases at V and 2 bases at J, with 14 bases between the two ends. The CDR3 has 16 amino acids. Germline V gene lookup returns CDR1 MNHNS and CDR2 SASEGT. CDR3 sequence (DNA): TGTGCCAGCAGTGAAAATACCATTGAGTACACAGATACGCAGTATTTT. This sequence encodes CASSENTIEYTDTQYF.

This clonotype was counted once. This chain joins TRBV6-1 and TRBJ2-3; 12 nucleotides align to TRBD2. V shed 4 bases and J 6 bases; nucleotides not matched to a gene: 5. The CDR3 is 15 amino acids. The germline V gene encodes CDR1 MNHNS and CDR2 SASEGT. CDR3 loop: CASSGLAGGPDTQYF. CDR3 nucleotide sequence: TGTGCCAGCAGTGGTCTAGCGGGGGGGCCCGATACGCAGTATTTT.

This chain connects TRBV5-4 to TRBJ2-3; TRBD1 agrees at 8 bases. This CDR3 region has 15 residues. Germline V gene lookup returns CDR1 SGHNT and CDR2 YYREEE (reference sequence). V shed 4 bases and J 5 bases; nucleotides not matched to a gene: 9. The CDR3 reads CASSPRDRLGDTQYF. The DNA of the CDR3 is TGTGCCAGCAGCCCAAGGGACAGGTTAGGAGATACGCAGTATTTT. Looking up the rest from reference TRBV5-4 and TRBJ2-3 gives the full variable domain: ETGVTQSPTHLIKTRGQQVTLRCSSQSGHNTVSWYQQALGQGPQFIFQYYREEENGRGNFPPRFSGLQFPNYSSELNVNALELDDSALYLCASSPRDRLGDTQYFGPGTRLTVL.

The rearrangement uses TRBV11-2 and TRBJ1-1; TRBD1 is a possible D gene (5 bases). Per germline, CDR1 SGHAT and CDR2 FQNNGV. This CDR3 has 15 residues. The V and J ends lost 4 bases and 1 base respectively, with 13 bases between them. CDR3 amino acids: CASSSSGYWNTEAFF. For the CDR3, the DNA is TGTGCCAGCAGCTCATCAGGGTACTGGAACACTGAAGCTTTCTTT. The full variable domain, rest sourced from reference TRBV11-2 and TRBJ1-1, is EAGVAQSPRYKIIEKRQSVAFWCNPISGHATLYWYQQILGQGPKLLIQFQNNGVVDDSQLPKDRFSAERLKGVDSTLKIQPAKLEDSAVYLCASSSSGYWNTEAFFGQGTRLTVV.

The chain employs TRBV7-9 and TRBJ1-3; D gene unclear. The germline V gene encodes CDR1 SEHNR and CDR2 FQNEAQ (reference sequence). Trimming stripped 5 bases from V and 1 base from J, with 9 bases between. This CDR3 spans 14 amino acids. The CDR3 loop reads CASSPDISGNTIYF. In DNA form, the CDR3 reads TGTGCCAGCAGCCCCGACATATCTGGAAACACCATATATTTT.

There are a few counts of this clonotype. This chain connects TRBV20-1 to TRBJ1-1; D uncertain. With 2 bases removed from V and 8 bases from J, the gap between germline ends came to 15 bases. The germline V gene has CDR1 DFQATT and CDR2 SNEGSKA (reference sequence). This CDR3 comprises 13 residues. The CDR3 DNA reads as TGCAGTGCTAGATTTTTTCCGGGCTCAGAAGCTTTCTTT. It encodes CSARFFPGSEAFF.